This TCR beta chain was found in a study of identifying expanded T cells in peripheral blood. Findings and caveats of the study: Over about two and four weeks, about 15 and 19 clones changed, versus roughly 1.1 between replicates. Clone count variance between roughly 2-week samples rose with total template count.

Data came from immunoSEQ multiplex PCR; TCRdb stores just in-frame clones and leaves some out. The table includes 84,000 or so clones, 85% to 90% detected once. Germline V gene data show CDR1 as SGHTA and CDR2 as FQGNSA. With 3 bases removed from V and 2 bases from J, the gap between germline ends came to 8 bases. The CDR3 runs to 13 residues. About this clone itself: Its cognate antigen is unknown.

Collection occurred without any documented infections or immune events in donors. The TCR originated in a person aged 18-70 years in good health. The source material was blood. The chain is built from TRBV7-2 and TRBJ2-7; D is uncertain. For the CDR3, the DNA is TGTGCCAGCAGCTTTTACACTACCTACGAGCAGTACTTC. Amino acid sequence: CASSFYTTYEQYF. Together with reference TRBV7-2 and TRBJ2-7, the CDR3 gives the full variable domain: GAGVSQSPSNKVTEKGKDVELRCDPISGHTALYWYRQSLGQGLEFLIYFQGNSAPDKSGLPSDRFSAERTGGSVSTLTIQRTQQEDSAVYLCASSFYTTYEQYFGPGTRLTVT.